This TCR beta chain was documented in a study of cytomegalovirus exposure and HLA in healthy donors. The overall study: A prior analysis found about 110 million unique TCR beta sequences from 150 million to 200 million T cells. General study results and limits: Earlier analysis looked at TCR beta V segments, and most were productive about 90% or about 30% of the time. Confirmation in vitro established that a few CMV-associated chains were specific for CMV antigens.

Note on this clone: Antigen unknown.

With 60 Vbeta and 13 Jbeta primers, the PCR was carried out. As processed by the authors: Roughly 9.9 million shared chains were among the approximately 80 million unique TCR beta chains that a later analysis counted. Repertoires were generated with immunoSEQ multiplex PCR, while TCRdb's copy carries only in-frame clones and drops some. That table gives V, J and clone size, and the DNA gave D and trimming. The repertoire includes 90,000 to 100,000 clones, around three quarters of them detected once, and roughly 2% sits in the top ten. This CDR3 contains 16 residues. Germline CDR1 is MGHRA and CDR2 is YSYEKL. The V gene lost 0 bases and the J gene lost 6 bases, with 14 bases spanning the gap.

This receptor was taken from a man in his forties in good health and CMV-seronegative. The rearrangement uses TRBV4-1 and TRBJ1-4; perhaps TRBD1 as D (6 bases). The sequencing sample was made of PBMCs. CDR3 loop: CASSQDRQGRDEKLFF. As DNA, the CDR3 is TGCGCCAGCAGCCAAGATCGTCAGGGGAGGGATGAAAAACTGTTTTTT.